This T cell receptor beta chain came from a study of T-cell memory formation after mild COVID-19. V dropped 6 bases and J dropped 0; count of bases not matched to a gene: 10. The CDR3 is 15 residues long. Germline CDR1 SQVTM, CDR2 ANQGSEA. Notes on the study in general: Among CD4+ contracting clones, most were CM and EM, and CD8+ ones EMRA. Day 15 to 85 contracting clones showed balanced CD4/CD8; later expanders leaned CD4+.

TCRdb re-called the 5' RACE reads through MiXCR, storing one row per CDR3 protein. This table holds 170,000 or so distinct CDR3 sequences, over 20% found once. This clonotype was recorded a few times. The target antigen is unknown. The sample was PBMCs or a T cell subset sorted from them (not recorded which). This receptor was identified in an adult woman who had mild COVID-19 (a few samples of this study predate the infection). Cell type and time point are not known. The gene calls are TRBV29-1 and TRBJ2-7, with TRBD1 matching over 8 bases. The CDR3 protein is CSVDAGDRSSYEQYF. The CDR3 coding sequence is TGCAGCGTGGACGCAGGGGACAGGAGCTCCTACGAGCAGTACTTC.